Sequencing of this T cell receptor (beta chain) was carried out in a study of shared clonotypes between healthy human individuals. Across the whole study: The donor group consisted of a couple of women and a few men, aged 18 to 49. For every donor, three CD4 naive, three CD4 memory, two CD8 naive and one CD8 memory plates were used.

Generated by immunoSEQ multiplex PCR, the TCRdb table keeps only in-frame clones and is missing some. The sample lists 2 million to 2.5 million clones, roughly 94% seen once, with roughly 0.13% in the top ten. Germline assignment: CDR1 PRHDT and CDR2 FYEKMQ (reference sequence). This CDR3 spans 14 amino acids. Trimming took 2 bases from V and 0 from J, leaving 7 bases between them. Each donor was a Caucasian adult residing in Nashville, Tennessee. Study observations and caveats: It was anticipated that sequencing depth would influence how many clonotypes donors shared.

A note on this clone: As yet, its antigen is unknown. Other DNA sequences of this sample code for an identical CDR3.

The origin of this receptor is a man aged 18 to 29 in good health. Sequenced material: naive CD4+ T cells sorted from blood. Regarding subset: CD45RA+ positively selected. This sequence joins TRBV13 and TRBJ1-1; D uncertain. The CDR3 reads CASSLRTVNTEAFF. CDR3 nucleotide sequence: TGTGCCAGCAGCTTAAGGACGGTGAACACTGAAGCTTTCTTT.